The 28 T cell receptor beta chains given below trace back to one sample, sequenced in a study of T cells after yellow fever vaccination. TCRdb redid the calling of the 5' RACE reads with MiXCR, one entry per CDR3 protein. The profile covers 100,000 to 150,000 distinct CDR3 sequences, with around 9.8% appearing a single time and 30% to 50% taken by the ten largest. The starting material was CD8+ T cells sorted from PBMCs, obtained on the day of the yellow fever booster vaccination. These receptors came from a man in his late teens or twenties who received the YFV17D yellow fever vaccine.

This rearrangement joins TRBV7-3 to TRBJ2-1; D tentatively fits TRBD1 or TRBD2 (6 bases each). The germline V and J ends were trimmed by 3 bases and 0 bases, with 12 bases remaining between them. Germline lookup yields CDR1 SGHTA and CDR2 FQGTGA. This CDR3 contains 16 residues. CDR3: CASSLDGGLSYNEQFF. Written as DNA, the CDR3 is TGTGCCAGCAGCTTGGACGGGGGCCTCTCCTACAATGAGCAGTTCTTC.

This clonotype was seen only a few times. The chain joins TRBV6-2 or TRBV6-3 to TRBJ2-1; D unclear. CDR3 length: 17 residues. Germline V CDR1 and CDR2: MNHEY, SVGEGT. Trimming cost V 6 bases and J 0 bases, with 18 bases left between them. The CDR3 DNA reads TGTGCCAGCAGCCCGTTCTATGGGTCGAGCTCCTACAATGAGCAGTTCTTC. It yields the protein CASSPFYGSSSYNEQFF.

This clonotype was seen more than once but under ten times. The chain links TRBV12-3 or TRBV12-4 to TRBJ2-1, with 10 bases lining up with TRBD2. The CDR3 contains 16 residues. V shed 5 bases, J shed 9 bases, and the junction held 13 bases outside the gene matches. CDR3 DNA: TGTGCCAGCAGTCCCCGTCTGGCTAGCGGGGGACTTGAGCAGTTCTTC. This translates into CASSPRLASGGLEQFF.

This clonotype came up a few times. The chain couples TRBV11-2 to TRBJ1-1; TRBD1 is a possible D gene (5 bases). Trimming left V 5 bases short and J 4 bases short, with 17 bases between. CDR3 length equals 15 residues. Germline-derived CDR1 and CDR2 are SGHAT and FQNNGV. The CDR3 here is CASSPTTGPVTEAFF. As DNA, the CDR3 is TGTGCCAGCAGCCCGACCACGGGACCGGTCACTGAAGCTTTCTTT.

This clonotype has more than one count but fewer than ten. The genes are TRBV6-5 and TRBJ1-5; D gene uncertain. The germline gives CDR1 MNHEY, CDR2 SVGAGI. The CDR3 runs 18 residues. V lost 2 bases to trimming and J lost 0 bases, with 17 bases between them. DNA of the CDR3: TGTGCCAGCAGTTACCGGGTTCCGAACACATATAGCAATCAGCCCCAGCATTTT. Protein: CASSYRVPNTYSNQPQHF.

In this sample, this clonotype turned up many times. The rearrangement joins TRBV4-1 to TRBJ2-1; 7 bases are a match to TRBD2. Trimming took 4 bases from V and 0 from J; bases not matched to a gene: 9. Germline CDR1 is MGHRA and CDR2 is YSYEKL. The CDR3 totals 17 residues. The CDR3 DNA sequence: TGCGCCAGCAGCCCCGGGGGGACCCCGAGCTCCTACAATGAGCAGTTCTTC. This encodes CASSPGGTPSSYNEQFF.

This clonotype was counted between two and nine times. The gene calls are TRBV12-3 or TRBV12-4 and TRBJ1-2, with 8 positions matching TRBD1. V gave up 7 bases and J gave up 3 bases; unmatched junction bases: 4. The CDR3 length is 13 residues. CDR3 loop: CASKTGDDYGYTF. In DNA form, the CDR3 reads TGTGCCAGCAAGACAGGGGACGACTATGGCTACACCTTC.

In this sample, this clonotype is large (0.1 to 1%). The chain joins TRBV10-2 to TRBJ2-3, with 9 bases lining up with TRBD1. Germline CDR1 WSHSY, CDR2 SAAADI. The V gene end was trimmed by 8 bases and the J gene end by 0 bases; junction bases not matched to a gene: 21. The CDR3 loop spans 20 amino acids. DNA for the CDR3: TGCGCCAGCCCACGCTTTAAACCGGGACAGGGAGTAGTCAGCACAGATACGCAGTATTTT. Its translation is CASPRFKPGQGVVSTDTQYF.

This clonotype has more than one count but fewer than ten. This chain connects TRBV19 to TRBJ1-2; D is uncertain. The V gene lost 8 bases and the J gene lost 7 bases, with 23 bases spanning the gap. The CDR3 totals 15 residues. The germline gives CDR1 LNHDA, CDR2 SQIVND (reference sequence). The CDR3 protein is CASGESGVWKSGYTF. The CDR3 region has the DNA TGTGCCAGTGGAGAATCAGGTGTTTGGAAAAGTGGCTACACCTTC.

The table lists this clonotype with a few counts. J is TRBJ1-6 and V is TRBV3-1; TRBD1 agrees at 10 bases. Trimming cost V 5 bases and J 10 bases; bases outside gene matches: 14. CDR1 and CDR2 (germline): LGHDT, YNNKEL (reference sequence). The CDR3 covers 17 residues. The CDR3 sequence: CASSSRPGTGVSSPLHF. The CDR3 DNA follows: TGTGCCAGCAGCAGTCGTCCCGGGACAGGGGTAAGCTCACCCCTCCACTTT. The full variable domain, in which reference TRBV3-1 and TRBJ1-6 provide the parts outside the CDR3, is DTAVSQTPKYLVTQMGNDKSIKCEQNLGHDTMYWYKQDSKKFLKIMFSYNNKELIINETVPNRFSPKSPDKAHLNLHINSLELGDSAVYFCASSSRPGTGVSSPLHFGNGTRLTVT.

In its sample, this clonotype was seen many times. This chain uses TRBV6-2 or TRBV6-3 with TRBJ2-7, with TRBD2 as a possible D gene (6 bases). V lost 2 bases and J lost 6, with 14 bases in between. Germline V lookup: CDR1 MNHEY, CDR2 SVGEGT. The CDR3 spans 14 residues. The CDR3 DNA reads TGTGCCAGCAGTTACAGTCTAGCCGGGAGCGAGCAGTACGTC. Translating gives CASSYSLAGSEQYV.

The chain employs TRBV6-1 and TRBJ1-6; D is unclear. V was cut by 0 bases and J by 10 bases, with 10 bases left in between. CDR1 is MNHNS, CDR2 SASEGT, per germline. The CDR3 is 14 residues long. CDR3 nucleotides: TGTGCCAGCAGTGAAGCGGGCTACGGGTCACCCCTCCACTTT. Translation gives CASSEAGYGSPLHF.

The V and J genes are TRBV11-2 and TRBJ2-7; no clear D. V lost 0 bases and J 4 bases, leaving 13 bases between the germline ends. The CDR3 sequence is 15 residues long. Germline V CDR1 and CDR2: SGHAT, FQNNGV. The CDR3 nucleotides are TGTGCCAGCAGCTTAGAGTGGGGTTTCAGGTACGAGCAGTACTTC. It specifies CASSLEWGFRYEQYF.

This clonotype was seen a handful of times. This chain links TRBV4-3 with TRBJ2-3; 11 positions agree with TRBD2. Trimming at V came to 5 bases and at J to 0 bases, leaving 10 bases not matched to a gene. The germline V gene encodes CDR1 LGHNA and CDR2 YSLEER. The CDR3 runs 18 residues. The CDR3 here is CASSSYPTSGASTDTQYF. CDR3 in DNA: TGCGCCAGCAGCTCCTACCCGACTAGCGGGGCTAGCACAGATACGCAGTATTTT.

The V and J genes are TRBV7-9 and TRBJ2-3; the D gene is possibly TRBD1 (6 bases). This CDR3 is 15 amino acids long. The germline V and J ends were trimmed by 7 bases and 3 bases, with 17 bases remaining between them. The V gene's germline CDR1 is SEHNR and CDR2 FQNEAQ (reference sequence). The CDR3 DNA follows: TGTGCCAGCACCCGACAGGCCGTGGCTACAGATACGCAGTATTTT. The encoded protein is CASTRQAVATDTQYF.

This chain uses TRBV4-3 with TRBJ1-6, with D hard to call. V lost 0 bases, J lost 13 bases, and 13 bases lay in between. CDR1 is LGHNA, CDR2 YSLEER, per germline. The CDR3 has 14 amino acids. In nucleotides, the CDR3 is TGCGCCAGCAGCCAAGATACCAGCCCCTACCCCCTCCACTTT. As protein: CASSQDTSPYPLHF.

This clonotype was seen more than once but under ten times. This rearrangement joins TRBV4-1 to TRBJ1-5; D is unresolved. Germline CDR1 reads MGHRA; CDR2 reads YSYEKL. CDR3 size: 15 residues. Trimming left V 1 base short and J 7 bases short, with 14 bases between. The CDR3 region is CASSQGTGLSQPQHF. The CDR3, as DNA: TGCGCCAGCAGCCAAGGAACGGGCCTCAGCCAGCCCCAGCATTTT.

The rearrangement joins TRBV5-1 to TRBJ2-7; a possible D gene is TRBD1 (6 bases). The length of the CDR3 is 14 residues. Germline-derived CDR1 and CDR2 are SGHRS and YFSETQ. Trimming took 5 bases from V and 1 from J, leaving 13 bases between them. CDR3 residues: CASSPGDGSYEQYV. CDR3 coding DNA: TGCGCCAGCAGTCCAGGGGACGGGTCCTACGAGCAGTACGTC.

CDR3 coding DNA: TGTGCCAGCAGCTTATGGTGGGGGGAAGAAGAGACCCAGTACTTC. It translates to CASSLWWGEEETQYF. The genes are TRBV7-2 and TRBJ2-5, with D perhaps matching TRBD2 (6 bases). The CDR3 sequence is 15 residues long. The germline gives CDR1 SGHTA, CDR2 FQGNSA. The ends were cut back, 2 bases at V and 3 bases at J, with 13 bases in the middle.

This clonotype was detected only a few times. V and J are TRBV23-1 and TRBJ2-3; D gene uncertain. TRBV23-1 is an open reading frame whose function is uncertain. CDR3 length: 13 residues. Trimming removed 3 bases at V and 1 base at J, with 5 bases between. DNA of the CDR3: TGCGCCAGCAGTCACCGGGGCACAGATACGCAGTATTTT. It yields the protein CASSHRGTDTQYF.

The rearrangement uses TRBV6-2 or TRBV6-3 and TRBJ1-2, with TRBD1 matching 12 bases. CDR3 length: 17 amino acids. From germline, CDR1 is MNHEY and CDR2 SVGEGT. After removal of 2 bases from V and 2 bases from J, the junction contained 6 bases not matched to a gene. The DNA of the CDR3 is TGTGCCAGCAGTTACGGGACAGGGGGCTACACAAACTATGGCTACACCTTC. The encoded protein is CASSYGTGGYTNYGYTF.

This clonotype appeared many times. The rearrangement uses TRBV7-8 and TRBJ1-1; D may be TRBD1 (6 bases). CDR1 and CDR2 from the germline V gene are SGHVS and FQNEAQ. Deletions cut 5 bases from V and 1 base from J, with 11 bases between. CDR3 length equals 14 residues. The DNA of the CDR3 is TGTGCCAGCAGCCCGACAGGACCGAACACTGAAGCTTTCTTT. The encoded protein is CASSPTGPNTEAFF.

This clonotype has more than one count but fewer than ten. The J gene is TRBJ2-1, the V gene TRBV9; D remains unclear. The CDR3 is 12 amino acids. Germline CDR1 is SGDLS and CDR2 is YYNGEE. Trimming left V 4 bases short and J 8 bases short, with 10 bases between. The CDR3 loop is CASSPRLDEQFF. The CDR3 region has the DNA TGTGCCAGCAGCCCTCGGCTCGATGAGCAGTTCTTC.

In its sample, this clonotype was seen a few times. The chain recombines TRBV4-1 with TRBJ2-1; 16 bases are a match to TRBD2. Germline assignment: CDR1 MGHRA and CDR2 YSYEKL. The CDR3 loop spans 16 amino acids. J was trimmed by 15 bases and V by 0 bases; bases with no gene match: 8. The CDR3 loop reads CASSQEGLAGGPTPFF. The CDR3 DNA reads TGCGCCAGCAGCCAAGAGGGACTAGCGGGGGGGCCTACGCCGTTCTTC.

The V and J genes are TRBV5-4 and TRBJ2-1; D is possibly TRBD2 (6 bases). In germline, CDR1 is SGHNT, CDR2 YYREEE (reference sequence). Between the trimmed V and J ends, which lost 5 bases and 1 base, there was a span of 13 bases. This CDR3 comprises 15 residues. CDR3 sequence reads: CASRESGGSYNEQFF. In nucleotides, the CDR3 is TGTGCCAGCAGAGAGAGCGGAGGGTCCTACAATGAGCAGTTCTTC. The full variable domain, with the rest looked up from reference TRBV5-4 and TRBJ2-1, is ETGVTQSPTHLIKTRGQQVTLRCSSQSGHNTVSWYQQALGQGPQFIFQYYREEENGRGNFPPRFSGLQFPNYSSELNVNALELDDSALYLCASRESGGSYNEQFFGPGTRLTVL.

The chain is built from TRBV7-8 and TRBJ1-5; 8 nucleotides agree with TRBD1. This CDR3 has 16 amino acids. The junction had 4 bases not matched to a gene; V was cut back by 1 base and J by 2 bases. CDR1 and CDR2 (germline): SGHVS, FQNEAQ. CDR3 in DNA: TGTGCCAGCAGCTTAGAGGACAGGGCGCGCAATCAGCCCCAGCATTTT. Protein: CASSLEDRARNQPQHF.

The chain combines TRBV5-1 with TRBJ2-5; D is ambiguous. The V end lost 2 bases, the J end lost 4 bases, and 9 bases lay between the germline ends. CDR1 SGHRS and CDR2 YFSETQ come from the germline V gene. The CDR3 is made up of 13 amino acids. The CDR3 here is CASSFWRGETQYF. CDR3 nucleotides: TGCGCCAGCAGCTTCTGGCGCGGAGAGACCCAGTACTTC.

This rearrangement joins TRBV11-1 to TRBJ2-7; D possibly corresponds to TRBD1 (5 bases). CDR3 size: 13 residues. Germline CDR1 is SGHAT and CDR2 is FQDESV (reference sequence). With 1 base removed from V and 5 bases from J, the gap between germline ends came to 9 bases. In DNA form, the CDR3 reads TGTGCCAGCAGCTTAGAGGGGAACGACGAGCAGTACGTC. Its translation is CASSLEGNDEQYV.